This note documents a single T cell receptor beta chain sequence. This entry belongs to a study of blood T cell repertoires in COVID-19. The CDR3 is 14 residues long. Germline V CDR1 and CDR2: MDHEN, SYDVKM. With V trimmed by 6 bases and J by 4 bases, 8 bases remained unmatched. Sequencing was performed with immunoSEQ multiplex PCR; in TCRdb, only in-frame clones are kept and a portion is missing. The table records 150,000 to 200,000 clones, approximately 90% of them present only once. The receptor was derived from a woman at least 80 years old in a cohort sampled during active or convalescent COVID-19. The chain links TRBV28 to TRBJ1-2; TRBD1 agrees at 7 bases. Sequencing was carried out using peripheral blood. The CDR3 bases are TGTGCCAGCAGATCCGGGGACAGCATCTATGGCTACACCTTC. Translating it yields CASRSGDSIYGYTF.